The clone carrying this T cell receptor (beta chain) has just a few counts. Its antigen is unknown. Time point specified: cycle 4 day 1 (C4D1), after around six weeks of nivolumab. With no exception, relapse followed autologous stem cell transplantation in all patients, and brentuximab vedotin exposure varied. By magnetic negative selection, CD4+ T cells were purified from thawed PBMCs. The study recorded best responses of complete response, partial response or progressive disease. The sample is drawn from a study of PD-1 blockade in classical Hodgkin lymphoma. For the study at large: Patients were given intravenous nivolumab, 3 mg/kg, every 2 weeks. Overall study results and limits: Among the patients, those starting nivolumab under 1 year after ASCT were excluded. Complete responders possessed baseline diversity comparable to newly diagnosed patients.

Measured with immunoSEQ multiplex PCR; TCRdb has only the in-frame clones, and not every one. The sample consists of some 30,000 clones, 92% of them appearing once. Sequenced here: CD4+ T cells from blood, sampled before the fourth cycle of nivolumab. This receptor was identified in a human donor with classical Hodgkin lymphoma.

DNA for the CDR3: TGTGCCTGGAGCGAGTTGGTCACTGAAGCTTTCTTT. This codes for CAWSELVTEAFF. The chain uses TRBV30 and TRBJ1-1; D remains ambiguous. The CDR3 length is 12 residues. Looked up from germline, CDR1 is GTSNPN and CDR2 is SVGIG (reference sequence). Trimming shortened V by 3 bases and J by 4 bases, and 9 bases separated the two germline ends.